A single sample is the source of the 29 T cell receptor beta chains below, sequenced in a study of shared clonotypes between healthy human individuals. Data came from immunoSEQ multiplex PCR; TCRdb stores just in-frame clones and leaves some out. The data contain approximately 460,000 clones, roughly three quarters of them singletons. Sequencing input: PBMCs. These receptors originate from a woman in her 40s in good health. Some clones in this sample may be carry-over from other donors' samples.

The CDR3: CASNLRRNTGELFF. The DNA of the CDR3 is TGTGCCAGCAACCTCCGCCGGAACACCGGGGAGCTGTTTTTT. The chain couples TRBV28 to TRBJ2-2, with unresolved D. Germline V gene sequence: CDR1 MDHEN, CDR2 SYDVKM. The CDR3 loop spans 14 amino acids. Trimming left V 7 bases short and J 1 base short, with 10 bases between.

Concerning this clone: Since a far larger clone is one base different, this is likely a read error. The chain uses TRBV28 and TRBJ1-1; a possible D gene is TRBD1 (5 bases). Germline V lookup: CDR1 MDHEN, CDR2 SYDVKM. The CDR3 extends over 18 amino acids. This CDR3 is CASSLPTSTRGAVTEALF. The CDR3 DNA follows: TGTGCCAGCAGTTTACCTACCTCCACTAGGGGCGCGGTCACTGAAGCTCTCTTT.

This clone was counted once. This chain uses TRBV9 with TRBJ1-1; TRBD1 matches at 7 bases. Germline V gene data show CDR1 as SGDLS and CDR2 as YYNGEE. This CDR3 comprises 13 residues. J lost 3 bases, V lost 3 bases, and 2 bases had no gene match. This chain's CDR3 is CASSARGDTEAFF. In DNA form, the CDR3 reads TGTGCCAGCAGCGCCAGGGGGGACACTGAAGCTTTCTTT.

V usage is TRBV5-4 and J usage is TRBJ1-1, with D perhaps TRBD1 (6 bases). V was cut by 5 bases and J by 8 bases, with 19 bases left in between. This CDR3 contains 14 residues. Germline V lookup: CDR1 SGHNT, CDR2 YYREEE (reference sequence). DNA for the CDR3: TGTGCCAGCAGGGGGGGTGGACAGACAATGGAAGCTTTCTTT. Translating gives CASRGGGQTMEAFF.

The rearrangement joins TRBV15 to TRBJ2-7; TRBD2 matches at 14 bases. V lost 0 bases to trimming and J lost 7 bases; unmatched junction nucleotides: 8. This CDR3 has 17 amino acids. Germline-derived CDR1 and CDR2 are LNHNV and YYDKDF (reference sequence). The CDR3 protein is CATSREGRTSGRFEQYF. In DNA form, the CDR3 reads TGTGCCACCAGCAGAGAGGGGCGGACTAGCGGGAGGTTTGAGCAGTACTTC.

With respect to this clone: The junction departs from germline at one end; a sequencing error may be responsible. The chain carries TRBV9 and TRBJ1-1, with D perhaps matching TRBD1 (5 bases). CDR3 length equals 14 residues. The germline V gene has CDR1 SGDLS and CDR2 YYNGEE. CDR3 in DNA: TGTGCCAGCAGCCCCCACGGAGAGGGGACTGAAGCTTCCTTT. Translation gives CASSPHGEGTEASF.

The rearrangement links TRBV5-4 to TRBJ2-1; D is possibly TRBD1 (5 bases). This CDR3 has 13 amino acids. The V gene's germline CDR1 is SGHNT and CDR2 YYREEE (reference sequence). V lost 2 bases and J 5 bases, leaving 8 bases between the germline ends. The CDR3 region is CASSFRGNNEQFF. The CDR3 nucleotides are TGTGCCAGCAGCTTTAGGGGTAACAATGAGCAGTTCTTC.

The rearrangement links TRBV2 to TRBJ1-2; D perhaps matches TRBD1 (6 bases). The CDR3 spans 13 residues. Trimming took 4 bases from V and 7 from J, leaving 13 bases between them. Germline CDR1 and CDR2: SNHLY and FYNNEI. The CDR3 sequence is CASSVGQSVGYTF. As DNA, the CDR3 is TGTGCCAGCAGTGTCGGACAGTCGGTTGGCTACACCTTC.

On this clone: This sequence may be a read error, since a much larger clone differs from it by one base. The sample contains more than one DNA sequence encoding this CDR3. The rearrangement joins TRBV6-5 to TRBJ1-4; the D is unclear. The CDR3 totals 16 residues. With 2 bases removed from V and 2 bases from J, the gap between germline ends came to 12 bases. CDR1 is MNHEY and CDR2 is SVGAGI in the germline V gene. CDR3 nucleotide sequence: TGTGCCAGCAGTTACAGATTAGCGGCGACTAATGAAAAACTGTTTTTT. It is translated as CASSYRLAATNEKLFF.

In regard to this clone: A single base is all that separates this from a far larger clone, so a read error is likely. The V and J genes are TRBV7-9 and TRBJ1-1; no clear D gene. The CDR3 is 14 amino acids. Germline CDR1 is SEHNR and CDR2 is FQNEAQ (reference sequence). The CDR3 DNA follows: TGTGCCAGCAGCTTAGGTCTGATGGGAGCTGAAGCTTCCTTT. Its translation: CASSLGLMGAEASF.

This clone was seen a single time. It differs at one base from a far larger clone, so likely a read error. The same CDR3 also results from other DNA sequences found in this sample. The V and J genes are TRBV30 and TRBJ1-2; D is undetermined. Germline V CDR1 and CDR2: GTSNPN, SVGIG (reference sequence). The CDR3 loop spans 11 amino acids. V was cut by 2 bases and J by 10 bases, with 11 bases left in between. Written as DNA, the CDR3 is TGTGCCTGGAGTTCCCCCGCGGACTACACCTTC. Amino acids: CAWSSPADYTF. The full variable domain, in which reference TRBV30 and TRBJ1-2 provide the parts outside the CDR3, is SQTIHQWPATLVQPVGSPLSLECTVEGTSNPNLYWYRQAAGRGLQLLFYSVGIGQISSEVPQNLSASRPQDRQFILSSKKLLLSDSGFYLCAWSSPADYTFGSGTRLTVV.

As to this clone: Since a much larger clone is just one base distant, this may be a read error. The chain employs TRBV6-5 and TRBJ2-2; weak D call: TRBD1 (6 bases). Trimming stripped 8 bases from V and 7 bases from J, with 20 bases between. The germline CDR1 and CDR2 sequences are MNHEY and SVGAGI. CDR3 length equals 15 residues. The CDR3 DNA reads TGTGCCAGCCGTACGGAAGACAGGCTTAACGGGGAGCTGTTTTTT. This codes for CASRTEDRLNGELFF.

This rearrangement joins TRBV15 to TRBJ2-7, with D uncertain. This CDR3 comprises 12 residues. Germline V gene data show CDR1 as LNHNV and CDR2 as YYDKDF (reference sequence). Trimming removed 5 bases at V and 6 bases at J, with 11 bases between. In nucleotides, the CDR3 is TGTGCCACCAGCCGCACAGCTAGCGAGCAGTACTTC. Protein sequence: CATSRTASEQYF.

The chain carries TRBV18 and TRBJ2-1, with D hard to call. Germline CDR1 reads KGHSH; CDR2 reads LQKENI. This CDR3 is 13 amino acids long. V lost 2 bases, J lost 9 bases, and 11 bases lay in between. The DNA for the CDR3 is TGTGCCAGCTCACCAGCCGGGCCCAGTGAGCAGTTCTTC. Protein product: CASSPAGPSEQFF. The complete variable domain, with remaining parts taken from reference TRBV18 and TRBJ2-1, reads NAGVMQNPRHLVRRRGQEARLRCSPMKGHSHVYWYRQLPEEGLKFMVYLQKENIIDESGMPKERFSAEFPKEGPSILRIQQVVRGDSAAYFCASSPAGPSEQFFGPGTRLTVL.

This clone was seen at least ten times. Other nucleotide sequences in the sample specify the same CDR3. This chain joins TRBV9 and TRBJ2-7, with D maybe TRBD2 (6 bases). V lost 7 bases, J lost 2 bases, and 28 bases lay in between. This CDR3 comprises 18 residues. Germline lookup yields CDR1 SGDLS and CDR2 YYNGEE. The chain's CDR3 is CASPEAGKTRQVPYEQYF. CDR3 nucleotide sequence: TGTGCCAGCCCCGAAGCTGGTAAGACTAGGCAGGTTCCCTACGAGCAGTACTTC.

The chain uses TRBV28 and TRBJ2-5, with D maybe TRBD2 (6 bases). CDR1 is MDHEN and CDR2 is SYDVKM in the germline V gene. The V end was cut by 5 bases, the J end by 4 bases, with 17 bases between. The CDR3 consists of 15 residues. DNA for the CDR3: TGTGCCAGCAGTCTCTCTAGCGTACTACTAGAGACCCAGTACTTC. Residues: CASSLSSVLLETQYF.

V and J are TRBV5-4 and TRBJ2-3; D assignment may be TRBD1 or TRBD2 (5 bases each). CDR1 is SGHNT and CDR2 is YYREEE in the germline V gene (reference sequence). The CDR3 runs to 15 residues. Trimming stripped 0 bases from V and 2 bases from J, with 10 bases between. CDR3 in amino acids: CASSLDRGPTDTQYF. CDR3 sequence (DNA): TGTGCCAGCAGCTTGGACCGGGGACCCACAGATACGCAGTATTTT.

The chain links TRBV10-3 to TRBJ1-5; the match to TRBD1 covers 9 bases. Germline V gives CDR1 ENHRY, CDR2 SYGVKD. The CDR3 loop spans 16 amino acids. The trim removed 6 bases at V and 1 base at J, leaving 7 bases unmatched. The CDR3 reads CAISPQGAGSNQPQHF. In nucleotides, the CDR3 is TGTGCCATCAGCCCACAGGGGGCTGGGAGCAATCAGCCCCAGCATTTT.

This chain connects TRBV30 to TRBJ1-1, with D maybe TRBD1 (6 bases). The V and J ends lost 3 bases and 10 bases respectively, with 15 bases between them. The CDR3 consists of 12 residues. Germline V gene lookup returns CDR1 GTSNPN and CDR2 SVGIG (reference sequence). Here the CDR3 reads CAWRGGYPRAFF. DNA of the CDR3: TGTGCCTGGAGAGGGGGATATCCTCGAGCTTTCTTT.

Note on this clone: Distinct nucleotide sequences in the sample also encode this CDR3. The chain is built from TRBV6-5 and TRBJ1-2, with no clear D. CDR1 MNHEY and CDR2 SVGAGI come from the germline V gene. V was trimmed by 0 bases and J by 2 bases, leaving 7 bases between them. The CDR3 totals 14 residues. The DNA of the CDR3 is TGTGCCAGCAGTTACTCGGCAGCGAACTATGGCTACACCTTC. It specifies CASSYSAANYGYTF.

The CDR3 nucleotides are TGCGCCAGCTCCCCCCCGGACAGTGTATATGGCTACACCTTC. This sequence encodes CASSPPDSVYGYTF. This chain links TRBV5-1 with TRBJ1-2; possibly TRBD1 for D (6 bases). Deletions cut 7 bases from V and 5 bases from J, with 18 bases between. Germline V gene lookup returns CDR1 SGHRS and CDR2 YFSETQ. The CDR3 has 14 residues. Using reference TRBV5-1 and TRBJ1-2 for the parts outside the CDR3, the full variable domain is KAGVTQTPRYLIKTRGQQVTLSCSPISGHRSVSWYQQTPGQGLQFLFEYFSETQRNKGNFPGRFSGRQFSNSRSEMNVSTLELGDSALYLCASSPPDSVYGYTFGSGTRLTVV.

V usage is TRBV6-1 and J usage is TRBJ2-1; 11 bases fit TRBD2. The V gene's germline CDR1 is MNHNS and CDR2 SASEGT. With V trimmed by 2 bases and J by 4 bases, 4 bases remained unmatched. The CDR3 has 16 amino acids. DNA of the CDR3: TGTGCCAGCAGTGAACAGGGACTAGCGGTTTACAATGAGCAGTTCTTC. It yields the protein CASSEQGLAVYNEQFF.

The chain employs TRBV28 and TRBJ2-1; tentative D call: TRBD2 (6 bases). The CDR3 is 14 residues long. Germline CDR1 MDHEN, CDR2 SYDVKM. V was trimmed by 7 bases and J by 8 bases, leaving 18 bases between them. The CDR3 reads CASNRDGGVDEQFF. The CDR3, as DNA: TGTGCCAGCAACCGGGACGGAGGGGTAGATGAGCAGTTCTTC.

The V call is TRBV6-5, the J call TRBJ2-5; perhaps D is TRBD1 or TRBD2 (7 bases each). This CDR3 has 14 residues. With 6 bases removed from V and 1 base from J, the gap between germline ends came to 12 bases. Germline values: CDR1 MNHEY, CDR2 SVGAGI. The chain's CDR3 is CASSPGGAQETQYF. CDR3 nucleotide sequence: TGTGCCAGCAGCCCAGGGGGGGCCCAAGAGACCCAGTACTTC.

This clone was found once. The rearrangement uses TRBV7-9 and TRBJ1-1; D not certain. V dropped 3 bases and J dropped 6 bases, with 20 bases sitting between them. The CDR3 runs to 16 residues. CDR1 is SEHNR, CDR2 FQNEAQ, per germline (reference sequence). CDR3 sequence reads: CASSFSLGVSGAEAFF. The DNA of the CDR3 is TGTGCCAGCAGCTTTTCCCTTGGGGTGTCGGGCGCTGAAGCTTTCTTT.

V is TRBV5-6 and J is TRBJ2-7; D remains ambiguous. Trimming left V 1 base short and J 6 bases short, with 8 bases between. This CDR3 has 12 amino acids. Per germline, CDR1 SGHDT and CDR2 YYEEEE. The CDR3, as DNA: TGTGCCAGCAGCTTGTTAGGGCTCGAGCAGTACTTC. It codes for CASSLLGLEQYF.

The chain recombines TRBV5-4 with TRBJ1-1, with 9 bases matching TRBD1. Germline trimming cut 1 base from V and 7 bases from J; bases unmatched to any gene: 5. The CDR3 has 14 residues. From germline, CDR1 is SGHNT and CDR2 YYREEE (reference sequence). The CDR3 DNA sequence: TGTGCCAGCAGCTTGATCCGGGGACAGGGTGAAGCTTTCTTT. Translation gives CASSLIRGQGEAFF.

The chain uses TRBV11-2 and TRBJ2-5; D is undetermined. With 2 bases removed from V and 5 bases from J, the gap between germline ends came to 9 bases. Germline assignment: CDR1 SGHAT and CDR2 FQNNGV. The CDR3 consists of 13 residues. CDR3 bases: TGTGCCAGCAGCTTAAACAGACGGGAGACCCAGTACTTC. It yields the protein CASSLNRRETQYF.

In nucleotides, the CDR3 is TGTGCCAGCAGCCCCCTAACCGGACTAGCGGGAGACGAGCAGTACTTC. Its translation is CASSPLTGLAGDEQYF. The gene calls are TRBV14 and TRBJ2-7, with 13 bases aligning to TRBD2. The CDR3 extends over 16 amino acids. V trimming: 4 bases; J trimming: 5 bases; junction bases outside the gene matches: 8. Germline V CDR1 and CDR2: SGHDN, FVKESK.